This T cell receptor beta chain was identified in a study of OX40 agonist ivuxolimab in advanced cancers. About the research overall: Ivuxolimab, an agonistic anti-OX40 (CD134) antibody, was given to patients. Whole-study results and caveats: More expanded clones were found, on average, in CD8+ than in CD4+ T cells.

Produced via immunoSEQ multiplex PCR; TCRdb's table is partial and in-frame only. The sample consists of 50,000 to 80,000 clones, about 89% of them appearing once. This CDR3 comprises 13 residues. Germline assignment: CDR1 SNHLY and CDR2 FYNNEI. About this clone itself: The antigen is undetermined. Germline and junction disagree at one end, which may indicate a read error.

The chain couples TRBV2 to TRBJ2-4, with 7 bases fitting TRBD1. The sequence derives from an adult with an advanced solid tumor such as melanoma, head and neck, liver or kidney cancer. Sample: CD4+ or CD8+ T cells sorted from blood, taken in a trial of the OX40 agonist ivuxolimab. CDR3 coding DNA: TGTGCCAGCACCGGGGACAGAGAGACTATCCCCTTCTTC. It encodes CASTGDRETIPFF.